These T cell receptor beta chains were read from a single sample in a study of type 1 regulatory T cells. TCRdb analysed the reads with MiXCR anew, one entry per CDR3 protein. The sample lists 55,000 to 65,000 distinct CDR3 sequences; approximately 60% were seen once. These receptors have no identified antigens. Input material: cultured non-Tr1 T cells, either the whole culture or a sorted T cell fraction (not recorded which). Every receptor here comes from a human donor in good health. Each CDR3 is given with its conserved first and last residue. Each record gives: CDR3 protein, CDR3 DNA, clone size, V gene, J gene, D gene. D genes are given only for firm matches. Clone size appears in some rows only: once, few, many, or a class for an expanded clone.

CDR3 protein: CASSLPTSSGELFF
CDR3 DNA: TGTGCCAGCAGCTTACCGACTAGCTCTGGGGAGCTGTTTTTT
clone size: -
V gene: TRBV7-3
J gene: TRBJ2-2
D gene: TRBD2

CDR3 protein: CASSLFAGGGETQYF
CDR3 DNA: TGTGCCAGCAGCTTGTTCGCGGGGGGTGGAGAGACCCAGTACTTC
clone size: -
V gene: TRBV5-5
J gene: TRBJ2-5
D gene: TRBD2

CDR3 protein: CASKDRGEYNEQFF
CDR3 DNA: TGTGCCAGCAAAGACAGGGGCGAATACAATGAGCAGTTCTTC
clone size: -
V gene: TRBV6-1
J gene: TRBJ2-1
D gene: TRBD1

CDR3 protein: CASSQFPTGTNNEQFF
CDR3 DNA: TGTGCCAGCAGCCAATTCCCTACCGGGACAAACAATGAGCAGTTCTTC
clone size: -
V gene: TRBV4-2
J gene: TRBJ2-1
D gene: -

CDR3 protein: CASSPETSLGDTQYF
CDR3 DNA: TGTGCCAGCAGTCCAGAGACTAGCCTAGGAGATACGCAGTATTTT
clone size: -
V gene: TRBV6-2/TRBV6-3
J gene: TRBJ2-3
D gene: TRBD2

CDR3 protein: CASSLGGTDTQYF
CDR3 DNA: TGTGCCAGCAGCTTAGGGGGCACAGATACGCAGTATTTT
clone size: many
V gene: TRBV11-2
J gene: TRBJ2-3
D gene: -

CDR3 protein: CASSYGFDEGTEAFF
CDR3 DNA: TGTGCCAGCAGTTACGGTTTTGACGAAGGGACTGAAGCTTTCTTT
clone size: -
V gene: TRBV6-5
J gene: TRBJ1-1
D gene: -

CDR3 protein: CASSQTGTGSYNEQFF
CDR3 DNA: TGCGCCAGCAGCCAGACCGGGACAGGGTCCTACAATGAGCAGTTCTTC
clone size: few
V gene: TRBV4-3
J gene: TRBJ2-1
D gene: TRBD1

CDR3 protein: CSVDLPSGGLGETQYF
CDR3 DNA: TGCAGCGTTGATCTTCCTAGCGGGGGGCTGGGAGAGACCCAGTACTTC
clone size: -
V gene: TRBV29-1
J gene: TRBJ2-5
D gene: TRBD2

CDR3 protein: CSARAYGDSLNEKLFF
CDR3 DNA: TGCAGTGCTAGAGCATATGGGGACTCACTCAATGAAAAACTGTTTTTT
clone size: many
V gene: TRBV20-1
J gene: TRBJ1-4
D gene: -

CDR3 protein: CASSSGQPNTGELFF
CDR3 DNA: TGCGCCAGCAGCTCGGGACAGCCCAACACCGGGGAGCTGTTTTTT
clone size: -
V gene: TRBV5-1
J gene: TRBJ2-2
D gene: TRBD1

CDR3 protein: CSASGGPSTDTQYF
CDR3 DNA: TGCAGTGCTAGTGGGGGGCCGAGCACAGATACGCAGTATTTT
clone size: -
V gene: TRBV20-1
J gene: TRBJ2-3
D gene: -

CDR3 protein: CASSPQPGLAEYEQYF
CDR3 DNA: TGCGCCAGCAGCCCGCAGCCGGGACTAGCGGAGTACGAGCAGTACTTC
clone size: -
V gene: TRBV5-1
J gene: TRBJ2-7
D gene: TRBD2

CDR3 protein: CASSLVGENIQYF
CDR3 DNA: TGTGCCAGCAGCTTAGTGGGAGAAAACATTCAGTACTTC
clone size: -
V gene: TRBV7-2
J gene: TRBJ2-4
D gene: -

CDR3 protein: CSATGLAGGPADTQYF
CDR3 DNA: TGCAGTGCGACGGGACTAGCGGGAGGGCCGGCAGATACGCAGTATTTT
clone size: -
V gene: TRBV20-1
J gene: TRBJ2-3
D gene: TRBD2

CDR3 protein: CASSQQDYEQYF
CDR3 DNA: TGTGCCAGCAGCCAACAAGACTACGAGCAGTACTTC
clone size: few
V gene: TRBV7-8
J gene: TRBJ2-7
D gene: -

CDR3 protein: CAHEGANTGELFF
CDR3 DNA: TGCGCCCATGAGGGCGCGAACACCGGGGAGCTGTTTTTT
clone size: few
V gene: TRBV20-1
J gene: TRBJ2-2
D gene: -

CDR3 protein: CASSQEGTSGIYEQFF
CDR3 DNA: TGTGCCAGCAGCCAAGAGGGGACTAGCGGGATCTATGAGCAGTTCTTC
clone size: -
V gene: TRBV4-2
J gene: TRBJ2-1
D gene: TRBD2

CDR3 protein: CASSFSAGEQYF
CDR3 DNA: TGTGCCAGCAGCTTTTCCGCGGGCGAGCAGTACTTC
clone size: -
V gene: TRBV13
J gene: TRBJ2-7
D gene: -

CDR3 protein: CASRRERSTDTQYF
CDR3 DNA: TGCGCCAGCCGGCGGGAGCGGAGCACAGATACGCAGTATTTT
clone size: -
V gene: TRBV10-2
J gene: TRBJ2-3
D gene: TRBD2

CDR3 protein: CASSQVGGIYGYTF
CDR3 DNA: TGCGCCAGCAGCCAAGTCGGAGGGATCTATGGCTACACCTTC
clone size: few
V gene: TRBV4-1
J gene: TRBJ1-2
D gene: -

CDR3 protein: CASLPSGTLGNQPQHF
CDR3 DNA: TGTGCCAGCCTTCCCTCCGGGACGCTTGGCAATCAGCCCCAGCATTTT
clone size: -
V gene: TRBV6-1
J gene: TRBJ1-5
D gene: -

CDR3 protein: CASSTGTALGETQYF
CDR3 DNA: TGTGCCAGCAGCACCGGGACAGCCCTGGGAGAGACCCAGTACTTC
clone size: -
V gene: TRBV7-2
J gene: TRBJ2-5
D gene: TRBD1

CDR3 protein: CASSISGTNTGELFF
CDR3 DNA: TGTGCCAGTAGTATATCCGGGACAAACACCGGGGAGCTGTTTTTT
clone size: once
V gene: TRBV19
J gene: TRBJ2-2
D gene: -

CDR3 protein: CASSWQGNGETQYF
CDR3 DNA: TGTGCCAGCAGCTGGCAGGGGAACGGCGAGACCCAGTACTTC
clone size: few
V gene: TRBV7-2
J gene: TRBJ2-5
D gene: -

CDR3 protein: CSARSHRDQPQHF
CDR3 DNA: TGCAGTGCTAGATCCCACAGGGATCAGCCCCAGCATTTT
clone size: -
V gene: TRBV20-1
J gene: TRBJ1-5
D gene: -

CDR3 protein: CASSDPGAITDTQYF
CDR3 DNA: TGTGCCAGCAGTGACCCGGGGGCTATCACAGATACGCAGTATTTT
clone size: -
V gene: TRBV6-1
J gene: TRBJ2-3
D gene: -

CDR3 protein: CSANRLAGGTHNEQFF
CDR3 DNA: TGCAGTGCTAACCGACTAGCGGGAGGTACCCACAATGAGCAGTTCTTC
clone size: -
V gene: TRBV20-1
J gene: TRBJ2-1
D gene: TRBD2

CDR3 protein: CVWSRTDYNEQFF
CDR3 DNA: TGTGTCTGGAGCCGGACTGATTACAATGAGCAGTTCTTC
clone size: -
V gene: TRBV30
J gene: TRBJ2-1
D gene: -

CDR3 protein: CASSPGPAEQPQHF
CDR3 DNA: TGTGCCAGCAGCCCCGGGCCCGCAGAGCAGCCCCAGCATTTT
clone size: -
V gene: TRBV4-2
J gene: TRBJ1-5
D gene: -

CDR3 protein: CSAPLRPGQLNDNEQFF
CDR3 DNA: TGCAGTGCTCCACTGAGGCCGGGACAGCTTAACGACAATGAGCAGTTCTTC
clone size: -
V gene: TRBV20-1
J gene: TRBJ2-1
D gene: TRBD1

CDR3 protein: CASSRGDFTETQYF
CDR3 DNA: TGCGCCAGCAGCCGGGGGGACTTCACGGAGACCCAGTACTTC
clone size: -
V gene: TRBV5-1
J gene: TRBJ2-5
D gene: TRBD2

CDR3 protein: CSARDDQNEKLFF
CDR3 DNA: TGCAGTGCTCGGGACGACCAGAATGAAAAACTGTTTTTT
clone size: few
V gene: TRBV20-1
J gene: TRBJ1-4
D gene: -

CDR3 protein: CSVPKNSGNTIYF
CDR3 DNA: TGCAGTGTCCCGAAAAACTCTGGAAACACCATATATTTT
clone size: -
V gene: TRBV20-1
J gene: TRBJ1-3
D gene: -

CDR3 protein: CASSDEGRGQGYGYTF
CDR3 DNA: TGCGCCAGCAGCGACGAGGGCAGGGGGCAAGGCTATGGCTACACCTTC
clone size: few
V gene: TRBV5-1
J gene: TRBJ1-2
D gene: TRBD1

CDR3 protein: CASSVFGTSLREQYF
CDR3 DNA: TGTGCCAGCAGTGTATTTGGGACTAGTCTCCGGGAGCAGTACTTC
clone size: medium-sized
V gene: TRBV2
J gene: TRBJ2-7
D gene: TRBD2

CDR3 protein: CASSSITGANEKLFF
CDR3 DNA: TGTGCCAGCAGTTCCATTACAGGGGCTAATGAAAAACTGTTTTTT
clone size: -
V gene: TRBV28
J gene: TRBJ1-4
D gene: TRBD1

CDR3 protein: CASSLEAQAAEQFF
CDR3 DNA: TGCGCCAGCAGCTTGGAGGCCCAGGCGGCTGAGCAGTTCTTC
clone size: -
V gene: TRBV5-1
J gene: TRBJ2-1
D gene: -

CDR3 protein: CSARDLRPTSGTSTDTQYF
CDR3 DNA: TGCAGTGCTAGAGATCTTAGACCCACTAGCGGTACAAGCACAGATACGCAGTATTTT
clone size: few
V gene: TRBV20-1
J gene: TRBJ2-3
D gene: TRBD2

CDR3 protein: CASSDQPGLALEQYF
CDR3 DNA: TGTGCCAGCAGCGATCAACCGGGACTAGCGCTTGAGCAGTACTTC
clone size: few
V gene: TRBV9
J gene: TRBJ2-7
D gene: TRBD2

CDR3 protein: CSASRGLAVTGELFF
CDR3 DNA: TGCAGTGCTAGTAGGGGACTAGCGGTCACCGGGGAGCTGTTTTTT
clone size: few
V gene: TRBV20-1
J gene: TRBJ2-2
D gene: TRBD2

CDR3 protein: CASSSRNEQFF
CDR3 DNA: TGTGCCAGCAGTTCTCGGAATGAGCAGTTCTTC
clone size: -
V gene: TRBV2
J gene: TRBJ2-1
D gene: -

CDR3 protein: CASSLAALGFTGELFF
CDR3 DNA: TGTGCCAGCAGCTTAGCCGCACTAGGGTTCACCGGGGAGCTGTTTTTT
clone size: -
V gene: TRBV7-8
J gene: TRBJ2-2
D gene: -

CDR3 protein: CASSRDRDSYEQYF
CDR3 DNA: TGTGCCAGCAGCCGCGACAGGGACTCCTACGAGCAGTACTTC
clone size: -
V gene: TRBV7-2
J gene: TRBJ2-7
D gene: TRBD1

CDR3 protein: CASSLLEQGAEAFF
CDR3 DNA: TGTGCCAGCAGTTTACTCGAACAGGGAGCTGAAGCTTTCTTT
clone size: few
V gene: TRBV27
J gene: TRBJ1-1
D gene: -

CDR3 protein: CASSQDSPRWGRTDTQYF
CDR3 DNA: TGTGCCAGCAGCCAAGATAGTCCCCGATGGGGGCGCACAGATACGCAGTATTTT
clone size: -
V gene: TRBV4-2
J gene: TRBJ2-3
D gene: -

CDR3 protein: CASTATAYSNQPQHF
CDR3 DNA: TGTGCCAGCACCGCGACAGCTTATAGCAATCAGCCCCAGCATTTT
clone size: -
V gene: TRBV6-2/TRBV6-3
J gene: TRBJ1-5
D gene: -

CDR3 protein: CSARRGTNPTTIEQFF
CDR3 DNA: TGCAGTGCTAGGCGGGGAACAAACCCAACCACAATAGAGCAGTTCTTC
clone size: once
V gene: TRBV20-1
J gene: TRBJ2-1
D gene: -

CDR3 protein: CASSEWGADTQYF
CDR3 DNA: TGTGCCAGCAGTGAGTGGGGTGCAGATACGCAGTATTTT
clone size: -
V gene: TRBV25-1
J gene: TRBJ2-3
D gene: -

CDR3 protein: CASSLVVGVYGGSYGYTF
CDR3 DNA: TGTGCCAGCAGCTTAGTAGTAGGGGTTTACGGCGGCTCTTATGGCTACACCTTC
clone size: few
V gene: TRBV7-2
J gene: TRBJ1-2
D gene: -

CDR3 protein: CASSYDPPGGLVSSYEQYF
CDR3 DNA: TGTGCCAGCAGTTACGACCCGCCGGGGGGACTCGTAAGCTCCTACGAGCAGTACTTC
clone size: -
V gene: TRBV6-5
J gene: TRBJ2-7
D gene: TRBD2

CDR3 protein: CASSLAGKYGSGNTIYF
CDR3 DNA: TGTGCCAGCAGTTTGGCCGGGAAGTATGGCTCTGGAAACACCATATATTTT
clone size: many
V gene: TRBV12-3/TRBV12-4
J gene: TRBJ1-3
D gene: -

CDR3 protein: CSVSGPNEKLFF
CDR3 DNA: TGCAGTGTATCAGGGCCAAATGAAAAACTGTTTTTT
clone size: -
V gene: TRBV20-1
J gene: TRBJ1-4
D gene: -

CDR3 protein: CASIAGGPNTGELFF
CDR3 DNA: TGCGCCAGCATAGCCGGAGGGCCGAACACCGGGGAGCTGTTTTTT
clone size: -
V gene: TRBV5-1
J gene: TRBJ2-2
D gene: -

CDR3 protein: CASRMGLAGVETQYF
CDR3 DNA: TGTGCCAGCAGGATGGGACTAGCGGGAGTAGAGACCCAGTACTTC
clone size: once
V gene: TRBV2
J gene: TRBJ2-5
D gene: TRBD2

CDR3 protein: CATAGASGNTIYF
CDR3 DNA: TGTGCCACTGCCGGGGCCTCTGGAAACACCATATATTTT
clone size: -
V gene: TRBV12-3/TRBV12-4
J gene: TRBJ1-3
D gene: -

CDR3 protein: CASSGQGADTQYF
CDR3 DNA: TGTGCCAGCAGCGGACAGGGTGCAGATACGCAGTATTTT
clone size: once
V gene: TRBV12-3/TRBV12-4
J gene: TRBJ2-3
D gene: TRBD1

CDR3 protein: CASSPGGNEKLFF
CDR3 DNA: TGTGCCAGCAGCCCCGGGGGGAATGAAAAACTGTTTTTT
clone size: -
V gene: TRBV12-3/TRBV12-4
J gene: TRBJ1-4
D gene: -

CDR3 protein: CSAPGQSTRDGYTF
CDR3 DNA: TGCAGTGCGCCGGGACAATCTACAAGGGATGGCTACACCTTC
clone size: -
V gene: TRBV20-1
J gene: TRBJ1-2
D gene: -

CDR3 protein: CASSYSGTVNYEQYF
CDR3 DNA: TGTGCCAGCAGTTATTCCGGGACGGTAAACTACGAGCAGTACTTC
clone size: -
V gene: TRBV13
J gene: TRBJ2-7
D gene: -